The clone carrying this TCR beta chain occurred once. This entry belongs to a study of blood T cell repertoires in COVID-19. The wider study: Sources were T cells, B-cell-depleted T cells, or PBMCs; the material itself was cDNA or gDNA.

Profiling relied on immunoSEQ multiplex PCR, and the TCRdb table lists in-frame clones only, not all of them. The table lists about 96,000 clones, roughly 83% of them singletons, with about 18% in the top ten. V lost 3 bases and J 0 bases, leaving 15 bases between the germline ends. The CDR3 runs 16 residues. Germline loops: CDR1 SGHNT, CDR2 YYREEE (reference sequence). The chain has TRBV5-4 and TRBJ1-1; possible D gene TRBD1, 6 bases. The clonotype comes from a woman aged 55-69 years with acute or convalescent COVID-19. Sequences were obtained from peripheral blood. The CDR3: CASSSGGAHLNTEAFF. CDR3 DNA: TGTGCCAGCAGCTCCGGGGGGGCACATTTGAACACTGAAGCTTTCTTT. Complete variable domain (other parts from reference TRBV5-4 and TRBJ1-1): ETGVTQSPTHLIKTRGQQVTLRCSSQSGHNTVSWYQQALGQGPQFIFQYYREEENGRGNFPPRFSGLQFPNYSSELNVNALELDDSALYLCASSSGGAHLNTEAFFGQGTRLTVV.